This T cell receptor beta chain was sequenced in a study of T cells in Graves' hyperthyroidism and ophthalmopathy. Across the whole study: The blood sample was taken at first diagnosis, before treatment began. Study results and limitations: Most thyroid-expanded clonotypes above 0.001 were also found in blood.

The CDR3 runs 16 residues. Germline loops: CDR1 SGHDN, CDR2 FVKESK. The germline V and J ends were trimmed by 0 bases and 6 bases, with 18 bases remaining between them. As to this clonotype: Its specificity is not known.

Amplified regions were TCR beta CDR3 sequences from RNA transcripts. The TCR CDR3 was amplified in a first-round RT-PCR using the HTBI primer set. TCRdb reanalysed the multiplex PCR reads using MiXCR and keeps one entry per CDR3 protein. Seen here are about 690,000 distinct CDR3 sequences, about 18% observed once, and the top ten hold roughly 15%. Criteria for exclusion of patients were uncontrolled infection, other autoimmune disease, pregnancy or lactation. The study based diagnoses on clinical symptoms, serum thyroxine and TRAb, thyroid ultrasound and orbital computed tomography. This TCR derives from a man aged 50 or older with Graves' hyperthyroidism. V is TRBV14 and J is TRBJ2-7; no reliable D call. The sequenced material came from blood. The CDR3 coding sequence is TGTGCCAGCAGCCAAGATTATACCTTCTTTTCGGGCGAGCAGTACTTC. Translated, it gives CASSQDYTFFSGEQYF.